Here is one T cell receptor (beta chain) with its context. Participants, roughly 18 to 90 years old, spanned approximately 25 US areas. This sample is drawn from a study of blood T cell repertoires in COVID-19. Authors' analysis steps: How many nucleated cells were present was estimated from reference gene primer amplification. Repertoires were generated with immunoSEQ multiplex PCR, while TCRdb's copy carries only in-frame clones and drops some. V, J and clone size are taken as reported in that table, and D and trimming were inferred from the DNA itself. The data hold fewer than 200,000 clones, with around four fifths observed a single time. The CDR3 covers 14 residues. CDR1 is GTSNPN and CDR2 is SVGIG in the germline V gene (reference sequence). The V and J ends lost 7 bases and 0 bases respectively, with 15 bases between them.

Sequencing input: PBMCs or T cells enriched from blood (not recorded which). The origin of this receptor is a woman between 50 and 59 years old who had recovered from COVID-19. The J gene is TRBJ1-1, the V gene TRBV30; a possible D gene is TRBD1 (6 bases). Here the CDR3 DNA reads TGTGCCTCCAGGAGGGGGGGGATGAACACTGAAGCTTTCTTT. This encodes CASRRGGMNTEAFF.